This T cell receptor beta chain appears in the sequencing data of a study of CD8+ T cells in alopecia areata. Background on the study: Scoring of severity for treated patients was based on percentage of affected scalp area. General study points: Because one nonresponder was included, the link of baseline CD8+ expansion to response is considered uncertain. Scalp and blood samples kept many expanded lesional clones throughout tofacitinib.

As concerns this clone: Its antigen is undetermined.

Isolated RNA was reverse transcribed into cDNA used as the sequencing template. Sequenced by immunoSEQ multiplex PCR; TCRdb stores in-frame clones only, minus some. The sample yields about 74,000 clones, 29% seen once. CDR3 length equals 13 residues. V lost 3 bases, J lost 1 base, and 9 bases lay in between. CDR1 and CDR2 (germline): SQVTM, ANQGSEA. Stated treatment: oral pan-JAK inhibitor, 5-10 mg twice daily. Sorting of PBMCs yielded the CD4+ and CD8+ T cells. This TCR derives from a human donor with alopecia areata. V gene TRBV29-1 combines with J gene TRBJ2-5, with D possibly TRBD2 on 5 matching bases. Sample: CD8+ T cells sorted from blood, taken at week 4, from a patient treated with tofacitinib. CDR3 bases: TGCAGCGTTGACCTGGGAGTCCAAGAGACCCAGTACTTC. It translates to CSVDLGVQETQYF.